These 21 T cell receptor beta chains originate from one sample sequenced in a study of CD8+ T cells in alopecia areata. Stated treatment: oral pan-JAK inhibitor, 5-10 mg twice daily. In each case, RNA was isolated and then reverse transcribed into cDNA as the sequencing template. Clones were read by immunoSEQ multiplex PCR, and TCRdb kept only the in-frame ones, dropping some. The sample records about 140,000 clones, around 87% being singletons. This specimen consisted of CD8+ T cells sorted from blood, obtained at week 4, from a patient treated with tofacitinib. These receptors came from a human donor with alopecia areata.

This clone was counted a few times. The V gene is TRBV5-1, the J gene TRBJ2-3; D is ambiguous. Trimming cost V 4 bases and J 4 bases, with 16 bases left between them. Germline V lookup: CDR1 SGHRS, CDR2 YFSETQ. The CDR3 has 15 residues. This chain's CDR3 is CASSLGISAADTQYF. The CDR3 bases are TGCGCCAGCAGCCTTGGAATTTCGGCCGCAGATACGCAGTATTTT.

CDR3 amino acids: CASSLDDTSTDTQYF. For the CDR3, the DNA is TGCGCCAGCAGCTTGGATGACACAAGCACAGATACGCAGTATTTT. The chain links TRBV5-1 to TRBJ2-3; no reliable D call. Trimming removed 0 bases at V and 0 bases at J, with 8 bases between. Germline lookup yields CDR1 SGHRS and CDR2 YFSETQ. The CDR3 extends over 15 amino acids.

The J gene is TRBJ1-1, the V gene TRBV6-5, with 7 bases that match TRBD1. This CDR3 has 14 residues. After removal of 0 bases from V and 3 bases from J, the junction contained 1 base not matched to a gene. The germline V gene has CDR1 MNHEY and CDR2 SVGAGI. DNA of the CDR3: TGTGCCAGCAGTTACTCAGGGGGCTACACTGAAGCTTTCTTT. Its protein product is CASSYSGGYTEAFF.

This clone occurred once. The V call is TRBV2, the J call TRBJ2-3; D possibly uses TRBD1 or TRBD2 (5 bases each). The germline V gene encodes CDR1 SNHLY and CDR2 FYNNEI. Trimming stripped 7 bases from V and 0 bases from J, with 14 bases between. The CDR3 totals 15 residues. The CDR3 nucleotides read TGTGCCAGCACCGGCCGGGGCGCTAGCACAGATACGCAGTATTTT. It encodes CASTGRGASTDTQYF.

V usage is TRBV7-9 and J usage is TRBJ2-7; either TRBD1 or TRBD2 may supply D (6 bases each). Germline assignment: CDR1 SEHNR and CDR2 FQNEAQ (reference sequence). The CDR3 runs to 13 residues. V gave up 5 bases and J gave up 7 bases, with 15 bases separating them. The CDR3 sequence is CASSASEGVEQYF. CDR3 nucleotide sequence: TGTGCCAGCAGCGCCTCGGAGGGGGTTGAGCAGTACTTC.

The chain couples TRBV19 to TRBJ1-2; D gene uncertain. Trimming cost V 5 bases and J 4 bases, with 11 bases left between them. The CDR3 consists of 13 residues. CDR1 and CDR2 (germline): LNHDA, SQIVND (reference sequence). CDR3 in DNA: TGTGCCAGTAGTCCAATGACGGCCTATGGCTACACCTTC. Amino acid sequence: CASSPMTAYGYTF.

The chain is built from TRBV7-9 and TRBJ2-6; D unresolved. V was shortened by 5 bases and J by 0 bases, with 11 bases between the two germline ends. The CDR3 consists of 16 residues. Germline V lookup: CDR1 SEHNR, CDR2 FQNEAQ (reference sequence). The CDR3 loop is CASSPIQDSGANVLTF. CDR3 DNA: TGTGCCAGCAGCCCAATTCAAGACTCTGGGGCCAACGTCCTGACTTTC.

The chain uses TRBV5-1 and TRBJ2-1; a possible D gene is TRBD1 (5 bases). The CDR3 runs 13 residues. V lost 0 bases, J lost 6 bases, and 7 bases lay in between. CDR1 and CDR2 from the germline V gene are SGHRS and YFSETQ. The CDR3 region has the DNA TGCGCCAGCAGCTTGGCAGGGTCCAATGAGCAGTTCTTC. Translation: CASSLAGSNEQFF.

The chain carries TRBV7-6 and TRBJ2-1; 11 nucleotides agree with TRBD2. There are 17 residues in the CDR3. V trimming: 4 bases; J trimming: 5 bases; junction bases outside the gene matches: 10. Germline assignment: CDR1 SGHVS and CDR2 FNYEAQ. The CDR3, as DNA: TGTGCCAGCAGCTCGTTGGGAAAGGGACTAGCGGACAATGAGCAGTTCTTC. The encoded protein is CASSSLGKGLADNEQFF.

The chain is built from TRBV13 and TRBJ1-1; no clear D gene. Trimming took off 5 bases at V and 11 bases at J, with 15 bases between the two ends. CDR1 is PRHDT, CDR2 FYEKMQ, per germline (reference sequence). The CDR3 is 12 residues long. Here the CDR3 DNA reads TGTGCCAGCAGCCTCAGTTCTTTTCAGGCTTTCTTT. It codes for CASSLSSFQAFF.

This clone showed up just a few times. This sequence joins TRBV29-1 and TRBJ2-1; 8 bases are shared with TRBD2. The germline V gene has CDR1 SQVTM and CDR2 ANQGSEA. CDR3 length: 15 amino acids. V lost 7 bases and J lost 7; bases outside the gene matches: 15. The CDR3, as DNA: TGCAGCGGATCAATGCCGAGCGGGAGATTGAATGAGCAGTTCTTC. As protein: CSGSMPSGRLNEQFF.

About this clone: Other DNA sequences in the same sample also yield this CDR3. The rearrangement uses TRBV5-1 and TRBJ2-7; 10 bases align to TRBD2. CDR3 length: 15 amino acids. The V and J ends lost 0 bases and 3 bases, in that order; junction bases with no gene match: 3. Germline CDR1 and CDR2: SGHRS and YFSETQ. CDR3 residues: CASSLGTSGNYEQYF. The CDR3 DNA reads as TGCGCCAGCAGCTTGGGGACTAGCGGCAACTACGAGCAGTACTTC.

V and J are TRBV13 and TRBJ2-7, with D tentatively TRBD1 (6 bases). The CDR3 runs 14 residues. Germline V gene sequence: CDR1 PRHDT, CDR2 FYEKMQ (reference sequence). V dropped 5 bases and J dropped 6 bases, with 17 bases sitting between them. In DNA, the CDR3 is TGTGCCAGCAGCCAACCTCCAGGGGTCGGCGAGCAGTACTTC. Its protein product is CASSQPPGVGEQYF.

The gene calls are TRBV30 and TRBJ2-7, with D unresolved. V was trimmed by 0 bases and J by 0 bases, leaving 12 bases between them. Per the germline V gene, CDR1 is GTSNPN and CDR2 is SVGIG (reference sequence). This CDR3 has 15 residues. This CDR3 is CAWSVRERFSYEQYF. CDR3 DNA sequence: TGTGCCTGGAGTGTACGCGAGCGCTTCTCCTACGAGCAGTACTTC.

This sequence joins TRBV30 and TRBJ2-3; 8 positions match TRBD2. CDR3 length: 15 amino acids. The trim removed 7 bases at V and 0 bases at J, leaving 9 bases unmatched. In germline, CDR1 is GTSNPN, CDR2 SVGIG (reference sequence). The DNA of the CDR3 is TGTGCCTCCGGGCGTAGCGGGGCTAGCACAGATACGCAGTATTTT. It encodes CASGRSGASTDTQYF.

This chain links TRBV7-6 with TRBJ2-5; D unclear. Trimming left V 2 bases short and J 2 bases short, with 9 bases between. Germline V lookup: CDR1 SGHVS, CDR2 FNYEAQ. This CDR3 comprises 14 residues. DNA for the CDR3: TGTGCCAGCAGCTTACTATCCGGTCAAGAGACCCAGTACTTC. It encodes CASSLLSGQETQYF. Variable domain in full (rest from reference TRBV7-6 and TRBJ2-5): GAGVSQSPRYKVTKRGQDVALRCDPISGHVSLYWYRQALGQGPEFLTYFNYEAQQDKSGLPNDRFSAERPEGSISTLTIQRTEQRDSAMYRCASSLLSGQETQYFGPGTRLLVL.

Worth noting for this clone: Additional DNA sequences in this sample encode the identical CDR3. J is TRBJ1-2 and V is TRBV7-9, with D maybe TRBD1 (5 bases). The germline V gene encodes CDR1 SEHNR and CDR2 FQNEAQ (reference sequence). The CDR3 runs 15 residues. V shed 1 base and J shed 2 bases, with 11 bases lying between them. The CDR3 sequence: CASSLEGRENYGYTF. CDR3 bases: TGTGCCAGCAGCTTAGAGGGCAGGGAAAACTATGGCTACACCTTC.

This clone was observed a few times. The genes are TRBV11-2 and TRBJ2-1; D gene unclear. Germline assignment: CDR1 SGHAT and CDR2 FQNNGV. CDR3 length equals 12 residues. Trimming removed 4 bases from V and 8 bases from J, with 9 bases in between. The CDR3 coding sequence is TGTGCCAGCAGCTACGGACCCCATGAGCAGTTCTTC. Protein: CASSYGPHEQFF.

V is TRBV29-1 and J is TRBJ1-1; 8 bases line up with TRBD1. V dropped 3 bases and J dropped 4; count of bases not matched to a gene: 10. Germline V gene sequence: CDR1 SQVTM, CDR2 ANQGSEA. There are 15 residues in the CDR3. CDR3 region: CSVDPIQGVSTEAFF. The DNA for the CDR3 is TGCAGCGTTGACCCCATACAGGGGGTGAGCACTGAAGCTTTCTTT.

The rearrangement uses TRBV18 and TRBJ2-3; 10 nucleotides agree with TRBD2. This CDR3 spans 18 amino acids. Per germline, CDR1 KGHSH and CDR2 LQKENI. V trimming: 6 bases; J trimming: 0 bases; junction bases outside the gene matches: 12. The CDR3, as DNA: TGTGCCAGCTCCCGTGACCAACTAGCGGGGCTTAGCACAGATACGCAGTATTTT. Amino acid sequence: CASSRDQLAGLSTDTQYF.

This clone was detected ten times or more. The DNA for the CDR3 is TGTGCCTGGAGAGTTTCAGGATTGTCTAATGAGCAGTTCTTC. As protein: CAWRVSGLSNEQFF. The chain joins TRBV30 to TRBJ2-1, with unresolved D. V was trimmed by 3 bases and J by 7 bases, leaving 16 bases between them. The CDR3 covers 14 residues. Germline loops: CDR1 GTSNPN, CDR2 SVGIG (reference sequence).